A single sample is the source of the 22 T cell receptor beta chains below, sequenced in a study of blood T cell repertoires in COVID-19. This table comes from immunoSEQ multiplex PCR, and its TCRdb copy is limited to in-frame clones, with some not included. The sample records tens of thousands of clones, about 89% being singletons. Sequenced sample: peripheral blood. The receptor source for this set is a man aged 70 or older with active COVID-19.

V is TRBV3-1 (or the pseudogene TRBV3-2) and J is TRBJ1-4; TRBD1 aligns across 8 bases. The CDR3 spans 15 residues. Germline V gene data show CDR1 as LGHDT and CDR2 as YNNKEL (reference sequence). J gave up 8 bases and V 4 bases, and 9 bases lay outside the gene matches. The CDR3 reads CASSPRTGSGEKLFF. The CDR3 DNA reads as TGTGCCAGCAGCCCCAGGACAGGGTCAGGGGAAAAACTGTTTTTT.

This chain uses TRBV10-3 with TRBJ2-2; 8 bases map to TRBD2. In germline, CDR1 is ENHRY, CDR2 SYGVKD. The length of the CDR3 is 17 residues. Trimming took 4 bases from V and 5 from J; bases not matched to a gene: 12. CDR3: CAISAAQSGGFTGELFF. CDR3 nucleotides: TGTGCCATCAGTGCCGCTCAATCGGGGGGGTTTACCGGGGAGCTGTTTTTT.

V and J are TRBV7-6 and TRBJ2-7; 8 nucleotides line up with TRBD1. The V gene's germline CDR1 is SGHVS and CDR2 FNYEAQ. V was clipped by 4 bases and J by 5 bases; unmatched bases: 10. The CDR3 contains 15 residues. The CDR3 nucleotides read TGTGCCAGCAGCTCCGGGTTCAGGGGGCCTCACGAGCAGTACTTC. It encodes CASSSGFRGPHEQYF.

The chain recombines TRBV19 with TRBJ1-1, with 8 bases that match TRBD1. The V gene's germline CDR1 is LNHDA and CDR2 SQIVND (reference sequence). The length of the CDR3 is 14 residues. The trim removed 5 bases at V and 4 bases at J, leaving 6 bases unmatched. The CDR3 sequence is CASSVGQVFTEAFF. The DNA for the CDR3 is TGTGCCAGTAGTGTGGGACAGGTCTTCACTGAAGCTTTCTTT.

V and J are TRBV20-1 and TRBJ2-7; D gene uncertain. Germline-derived CDR1 and CDR2 are DFQATT and SNEGSKA (reference sequence). The CDR3 runs 12 residues. Trimming took off 3 bases at V and 5 bases at J, with 11 bases between the two ends. CDR3 nucleotides: TGCAGTGCTAGTAGTCAGGCCCACGAGCAGTACTTC. Its protein is CSASSQAHEQYF.

V and J are TRBV9 and TRBJ2-7; D possibly corresponds to TRBD1 (6 bases). The V and J ends lost 0 bases and 0 bases respectively, with 13 bases between them. The CDR3 runs 16 residues. CDR1 is SGDLS, CDR2 YYNGEE, per germline. CDR3 sequence reads: CASSVGWAGASYEQYF. As DNA, the CDR3 is TGTGCCAGCAGCGTAGGTTGGGCAGGGGCCTCCTACGAGCAGTACTTC.

The chain recombines TRBV27 with TRBJ1-6, with unresolved D. The germline CDR1 and CDR2 sequences are MNHEY and SMNVEV (reference sequence). The CDR3 loop spans 15 amino acids. With 0 bases removed from V and 10 bases from J, the gap between germline ends came to 13 bases. The CDR3 DNA is TGTGCCAGCAGTTTATCAGTCCCAACGGGGTCACCCCTCCACTTT. The encoded protein is CASSLSVPTGSPLHF.

This clone was counted once. The CDR3 nucleotides read TGTGCCAGCTCAGGGACAGGGGGAACTGAAGCTTTCTTT. This encodes CASSGTGGTEAFF. The gene calls are TRBV18 and TRBJ1-1; TRBD1 agrees at 11 bases. The germline V gene has CDR1 KGHSH and CDR2 LQKENI. CDR3 size: 13 residues. Losses at the gene ends were 5 bases for V and 5 bases for J; bases not matched to a gene: 1. The full variable domain, completed using reference TRBV18 and TRBJ1-1, is NAGVMQNPRHLVRRRGQEARLRCSPMKGHSHVYWYRQLPEEGLKFMVYLQKENIIDESGMPKERFSAEFPKEGPSILRIQQVVRGDSAAYFCASSGTGGTEAFFGQGTRLTVV.

The chain is built from TRBV12-5 and TRBJ1-2; no definite D call. The germline V and J ends were trimmed by 3 bases and 9 bases, with 14 bases remaining between them. This CDR3 is built from 13 residues. Germline loops: CDR1 LGHNT, CDR2 FRNRAP. The chain's CDR3 is CASGLMEETSYTF. As DNA, the CDR3 is TGTGCTAGTGGTTTAATGGAGGAAACCAGCTACACCTTC.

The rearrangement links TRBV9 to TRBJ2-2, with 9 bases matching TRBD1. The junction had 8 bases not matched to a gene; V was cut back by 4 bases and J by 4 bases. The CDR3 consists of 16 residues. Looked up from germline, CDR1 is SGDLS and CDR2 is YYNGEE. Here the CDR3 reads CASSPEDRGITGELFF. CDR3 bases: TGTGCCAGCAGCCCCGAGGACAGGGGTATCACCGGGGAGCTGTTTTTT.

This clone appeared a few times. The chain employs TRBV5-1 and TRBJ2-7; 8 bases are shared with TRBD1. J lost 2 bases, V lost 5 bases, and 3 bases had no gene match. The CDR3 has 13 residues. Germline V gene data show CDR1 as SGHRS and CDR2 as YFSETQ. CDR3 in DNA: TGCGCCAGCAGAGAACAGGGGGCCTACGAGCAGTACTTC. Translation: CASREQGAYEQYF.

CDR3 bases: TGTGCCAGCAGCCCAGAGCGGAACATCCAAGAGACCCAGTACTTC. Amino acid sequence: CASSPERNIQETQYF. The chain recombines TRBV6-2 or TRBV6-3 with TRBJ2-5; tentative D call: TRBD2 (5 bases). The germline CDR1 and CDR2 sequences are MNHEY and SVGEGT. This CDR3 is built from 15 residues. V lost 6 bases and J 1 base, leaving 15 bases between the germline ends.

The V and J genes are TRBV5-1 and TRBJ2-5; D gene ambiguous. This CDR3 has 16 amino acids. CDR1 and CDR2 from the germline V gene are SGHRS and YFSETQ. The V end was cut by 2 bases, the J end by 0 bases, with 14 bases between. The CDR3 loop reads CASSFGQAMYQETQYF. CDR3 coding DNA: TGCGCCAGCAGCTTTGGGCAGGCAATGTACCAAGAGACCCAGTACTTC.

V gene TRBV28 combines with J gene TRBJ1-1; a possible D gene is TRBD1 (6 bases). The V gene lost 8 bases and the J gene lost 5 bases, with 9 bases spanning the gap. The CDR3 has 11 amino acids. CDR1 is MDHEN and CDR2 is SYDVKM in the germline V gene. CDR3 in amino acids: CASQGRTEAFF. DNA for the CDR3: TGTGCCAGCCAGGGGCGGACTGAAGCTTTCTTT.

The gene calls are TRBV19 and TRBJ2-1; 7 nucleotides agree with TRBD1. Germline lookup yields CDR1 LNHDA and CDR2 SQIVND (reference sequence). There are 14 residues in the CDR3. The V segment lost 9 bases and the J segment 0 bases; nucleotides outside the gene matches: 5. CDR3 sequence: CASKNRGSYNEQFF. The CDR3 DNA sequence: TGTGCCAGCAAAAACAGGGGCTCCTACAATGAGCAGTTCTTC.

The chain recombines TRBV12-3 or TRBV12-4 with TRBJ2-7, with a weak D call TRBD2 (7 bases). This CDR3 is built from 13 residues. V shed 6 bases and J shed 2 bases, with 11 bases lying between them. The CDR3 loop is CASRGGVTYEQYF. The CDR3 DNA sequence: TGTGCCAGCAGAGGGGGGGTTACCTACGAGCAGTACTTC.

The V gene is TRBV19, the J gene TRBJ1-2, with D perhaps matching TRBD1 (6 bases). CDR1 and CDR2 (germline): LNHDA, SQIVND (reference sequence). The CDR3 runs to 11 residues. Trimming removed 10 bases at V and 7 bases at J, with 13 bases between. The CDR3 DNA reads TGTGCCACCCAAGGGGGTTTTGGCTACACCTTC. It specifies CATQGGFGYTF.

The genes are TRBV7-9 and TRBJ2-7, with TRBD1 as a possible D gene (6 bases). V lost 0 bases and J lost 2, with 8 bases in between. The CDR3 spans 14 residues. Germline CDR1 SEHNR, CDR2 FQNEAQ (reference sequence). The CDR3 protein is CASSLAQGPYEQYF. As DNA, the CDR3 is TGTGCCAGCAGCTTAGCGCAGGGGCCCTACGAGCAGTACTTC.

The chain couples TRBV27 to TRBJ1-2, with D perhaps matching TRBD1 (5 bases). Germline V gene lookup returns CDR1 MNHEY and CDR2 SMNVEV (reference sequence). There are 19 residues in the CDR3. V was cut by 3 bases and J by 0 bases, with 23 bases left in between. The CDR3 reads CASSFRLLIGADSNYGYTF. CDR3 bases: TGTGCCAGCAGTTTCCGTCTATTAATAGGGGCAGATTCTAACTATGGCTACACCTTC.

The chain recombines TRBV10-3 with TRBJ2-7; 10 positions match TRBD1. Germline V CDR1 and CDR2: ENHRY, SYGVKD. The length of the CDR3 is 13 residues. The junction had 5 bases not matched to a gene; V was cut back by 9 bases and J by 3 bases. CDR3 DNA sequence: TGTGCCATTGCCGGGACAGGGGTCTACGAGCAGTACTTC. This sequence encodes CAIAGTGVYEQYF.

The chain links TRBV9 to TRBJ1-1; D is possibly TRBD1 (5 bases). The CDR3 is 13 residues long. V lost 4 bases and J lost 6, with 13 bases in between. CDR1 and CDR2 (germline): SGDLS, YYNGEE. This CDR3 reads CASSFRANSEAFF. DNA of the CDR3: TGTGCCAGCAGCTTCAGGGCCAATTCTGAAGCTTTCTTT.

The V and J genes are TRBV7-9 and TRBJ2-5; 7 bases are shared with TRBD2. Losses at the gene ends were 7 bases for V and 2 bases for J; bases not matched to a gene: 4. This CDR3 spans 13 amino acids. The germline V gene encodes CDR1 SEHNR and CDR2 FQNEAQ (reference sequence). CDR3 region: CASTRTSQETQYF. As DNA, the CDR3 is TGTGCCAGCACACGGACTAGTCAAGAGACCCAGTACTTC.